Sequencing of this TCR beta chain was carried out in a study of blood T cell repertoires in COVID-19 (dated by TCRdb to the early 2020s). About the full investigation: Samples covering the acute and convalescent phases of COVID-19 were provided by collaborators in the United States, Italy and Spain. The material from the prospective study consisted of cDNA or gDNA derived from T cells, B-cell-depleted T cells, or PBMCs. The dataset comprised deeply sampled blood TCRbeta repertoires from subjects exposed to, actively infected with, or recovered from COVID-19. The repertoires were released in a freely available public database meant as a resource for research on the immune response to SARS-CoV-2. The samples were drawn from the first 160 participants of the ongoing ImmuneRACE study and from over a thousand subjects provided by 6 global collaborators. Sample metadata almost always included a de-identified subject ID, COVID-19 status, age in years and sex. Where HLA class I and class II types were available, the types were taken from metadata supplied by the sample provider, not from assay-based typing.

Including cysteine and phenylalanine, the CDR3 has 18 amino acids. Only the CDR3 DNA is retained, 54 bases long and in frame from the first base. TCRbeta CDR3 regions were amplified from genomic DNA using the immunoSEQ Assay, a bias-controlled multiplex PCR. Regarding the original processing steps: The number of nucleated cells in each sample was estimated by amplification of reference gene primers within the assay. To quantify the absolute abundance of each unique TCRbeta CDR3 rearrangement, sequence reads were collapsed and filtered. For each sample, productive Simpson clonality was calculated as the square root of Simpson's diversity index across productive rearrangements. Held by TCRdb, this immuneACCESS table contains in-frame sequences only and omits some clones. Under half of the omission traces to an unresolved V gene where checked; the cause of the rest is unknown. V and J calls and clone size are as listed in that table; D and trimming were resolved from the DNA. Across this sample there are around 100,000 clones, with more than 65% seen only once. The ten largest clonotypes hold around a third of the sample.

Each collaborating institution followed its own protocols to collect whole blood in K2EDTA tubes. For TCRbeta analysis, collaborators shipped samples in one of three forms: frozen whole blood, isolated PBMCs, or DNA extracted from either of those sample types. For this clone: Its antigen is still unknown. Base qualities are not recorded, but no much larger clone differs from it by a single base.

Results the study describes overall, beyond this receptor: Clinical and demographic metadata were provided uncurated, with the amount varying by source and participant.

The chain joins TRBV21-1 to TRBJ1-5; the table assigns TRBD1, which was not confirmed against the DNA. TRBV21-1 is a pseudogene. The TCR originated in a man between 65 and 85 years old with active or convalescent COVID-19. The sample was peripheral blood. The nucleotide sequence is given as TGTGCCAGCAGCAAACAAATGACAGGTAAAGATAGCAATCAGCCCCAGCATTTT. This gives the protein CASSKQMTGKDSNQPQHF.